This T cell receptor (beta chain) was found in a study of cytomegalovirus exposure and HLA in healthy donors. Concerning this clone: The antigen remains unidentified.

The CDR3 contains 14 residues. Germline lookup yields CDR1 MNHEY and CDR2 SMNVEV (reference sequence). After removal of 6 bases from V and 5 bases from J, the junction contained 5 bases not matched to a gene. General observations from the study: Immune exposure information available was restricted to CMV serostatus. TCR association rates varied by HLA locus in a later analysis, with DRB1 highest and HLA-C lowest. TCR beta chains numbering some 160 were designated cytomegalovirus-associated. Productive status was seen about 90% or about 30% of the time for most TCR beta V segments in an earlier analysis.

PCR was performed using 60 Vbeta and 13 Jbeta primers. The protocol was immunoSEQ multiplex PCR, while the TCRdb copy is restricted to in-frame clones and leaves out a portion. The sample lists 150,000 or so clones, 70% to 90% occurring once. The sequencing input was PBMCs. The rearrangement uses TRBV27 and TRBJ2-2; TRBD2 matches 8 bases. The source of this sequence is a man aged 18 to 35 in good health and CMV-seropositive. This CDR3 is CASSTAGVTGELFF. The CDR3 DNA is TGTGCCAGCAGCACAGCGGGGGTAACCGGGGAGCTGTTTTTT.